This is a list of T cell receptor beta chains from one sample in a study of T cells in Graves' hyperthyroidism and ophthalmopathy. Each CDR3 protein gets one entry after TCRdb re-called the multiplex PCR reads with MiXCR. The table includes hundreds of thousands of distinct CDR3 sequences, roughly 40% detected once. The sample was blood. Every receptor here comes from a young man with Graves' hyperthyroidism. The CDR3 runs from the conserved cysteine through the conserved F or W. Fields, in order: CDR3 DNA, CDR3 protein, J gene, V gene, D gene, clone size. The D gene is left open where the match is weak. Size is omitted from some rows. Given values are once, few, many or a class for expanded clones.

CDR3 DNA: TGTGCCAGCAGCTCCCCGTCGAGACAAGAGACCCAGTACTTC; CDR3 protein: CASSSPSRQETQYF; J gene: TRBJ2-5; V gene: TRBV5-4; D gene: -; clone size: many
CDR3 DNA: TGTGCCATCAGTGGGCCAGCTTATGGCTACACCTTC; CDR3 protein: CAISGPAYGYTF; J gene: TRBJ1-2; V gene: TRBV10-3; D gene: -; clone size: few
CDR3 DNA: TGCGCCAGCAGCCAACCCGACCGGGGCAGCTCCTACGAGCAGTACTTC; CDR3 protein: CASSQPDRGSSYEQYF; J gene: TRBJ2-7; V gene: TRBV9; D gene: -; clone size: -
CDR3 DNA: TGTGCCATCAGTGACAGGGCAGGCCAGCATTTT; CDR3 protein: CAISDRAGQHF; J gene: TRBJ1-5; V gene: TRBV10-3; D gene: -; clone size: few
CDR3 DNA: TGTGCCACCAGTGATAACAGGGAGACCCAGTACTTC; CDR3 protein: CATSDNRETQYF; J gene: TRBJ2-5; V gene: TRBV24-1; D gene: -; clone size: once
CDR3 DNA: TGTGCCAGCAGCCAACTTACCAGGGAAGCTGGGGCCAACGTCCTGACTTTC; CDR3 protein: CASSQLTREAGANVLTF; J gene: TRBJ2-6; V gene: TRBV4-2; D gene: -; clone size: few
CDR3 DNA: TGTGCCAGCAGTCCCCTTCGTGGGGGGGAGCTGTTTTTT; CDR3 protein: CASSPLRGGELFF; J gene: TRBJ2-2; V gene: TRBV6-1; D gene: -; clone size: -
CDR3 DNA: TGTGCCAGCAGCTTGAAGGGGGCGGTTGGCTACACCTTC; CDR3 protein: CASSLKGAVGYTF; J gene: TRBJ1-2; V gene: TRBV7-9; D gene: TRBD1; clone size: -
CDR3 DNA: TGCAGTGCTAGAGATCCGGGGACAGACTACGAGCAGTACTTC; CDR3 protein: CSARDPGTDYEQYF; J gene: TRBJ2-7; V gene: TRBV20-1; D gene: TRBD1; clone size: few
CDR3 DNA: TGCAGCGTTTTAAGGGGGCGCGGCGAGCAGTTCTTC; CDR3 protein: CSVLRGRGEQFF; J gene: TRBJ2-1; V gene: TRBV29-1; D gene: TRBD1; clone size: once
CDR3 DNA: TGTGCCGTCATGGCGGGTCGAACTGAAGCTTTCTTT; CDR3 protein: CAVMAGRTEAFF; J gene: TRBJ1-1; V gene: TRBV7-9; D gene: -; clone size: -
CDR3 DNA: TGCAGCGTTCCGGGGGCCGGGGCCAACGTCCTGACTTTC; CDR3 protein: CSVPGAGANVLTF; J gene: TRBJ2-6; V gene: TRBV29-1; D gene: -; clone size: many
CDR3 DNA: TGCGCCAGCAGCCAAGATAGGAGTTGGGCAACCTTCGCAACTAATGAAAAACTGTTTTTT; CDR3 protein: CASSQDRSWATFATNEKLFF; J gene: TRBJ1-4; V gene: TRBV4-1; D gene: -; clone size: -
CDR3 DNA: TGTGCCAGCAGTCGAACAGGAATAGGAGGCTACACCTTC; CDR3 protein: CASSRTGIGGYTF; J gene: TRBJ1-2; V gene: TRBV12-3/TRBV12-4; D gene: -; clone size: -
CDR3 DNA: TGTGCCAGCTTCCAGGGGGCAGATTCACCCCTCCACTTT; CDR3 protein: CASFQGADSPLHF; J gene: TRBJ1-6; V gene: TRBV25-1; D gene: TRBD1; clone size: -
CDR3 DNA: TGCAGCGTTGAAAGGGGACAGGGGGCTTTCTTT; CDR3 protein: CSVERGQGAFF; J gene: TRBJ1-1; V gene: TRBV29-1; D gene: TRBD1; clone size: many
CDR3 DNA: TGCGCCAGCAGGGGGACGGCCCCCGACGATCAGCCCCAGCATTTT; CDR3 protein: CASRGTAPDDQPQHF; J gene: TRBJ1-5; V gene: TRBV10-2; D gene: -; clone size: many
CDR3 DNA: TGTGCCATCAGTGAGTCAGTTGGGTTGGCAGATACGCAGTATTTT; CDR3 protein: CAISESVGLADTQYF; J gene: TRBJ2-3; V gene: TRBV10-3; D gene: -; clone size: -
CDR3 DNA: TGTGCCAGTTGGGGGTTAAGCTTTAACTCTGGAAACACCATATATTTT; CDR3 protein: CASWGLSFNSGNTIYF; J gene: TRBJ1-3; V gene: TRBV2; D gene: -; clone size: -
CDR3 DNA: TGTGCCAGCAGTTACAGGCAGGGTTGGAATCAGCCCCAGCATTTT; CDR3 protein: CASSYRQGWNQPQHF; J gene: TRBJ1-5; V gene: TRBV6-5; D gene: -; clone size: -
CDR3 DNA: TGTGCTAGCAGCTCAGATCCGGGGGACACCGGGGAGCTGTTTTTT; CDR3 protein: CASSSDPGDTGELFF; J gene: TRBJ2-2; V gene: TRBV7-7; D gene: -; clone size: -
CDR3 DNA: TGCAGCGGCAGAACAGGGGCCCTCCGCGAGCAGTACTTC; CDR3 protein: CSGRTGALREQYF; J gene: TRBJ2-7; V gene: TRBV29-1; D gene: TRBD1; clone size: many